This record concerns one TCR beta chain sequence. TCRdb's table, derived via immunoSEQ multiplex PCR, lists solely in-frame clones and lacks some. Of 45,000 to 60,000 clones in the sample, 70% to 90% were seen once. The sample originates from a study of blood T cell repertoires in COVID-19. At the level of the study: PBMCs, B-cell-depleted T cells, or T cells provided the cDNA or gDNA that made up the material.

The receptor's source is a man aged 60-69 years with acute or convalescent COVID-19. What was sequenced was peripheral blood.

The CDR3, as DNA: TGCGCCAGCAGCCCATCTAGCGGGACCACAGATACGCAGTATTTT. Protein: CASSPSSGTTDTQYF. The chain couples TRBV4-1 to TRBJ2-3; 9 positions agree with TRBD2. Germline-derived CDR1 and CDR2 are MGHRA and YSYEKL. The CDR3 is made up of 15 amino acids. J gave up 2 bases and V 4 bases, and 4 bases lay outside the gene matches.